A single sample is the source of the 10 T cell receptor beta chains below, sequenced in a study of blood T cell repertoires in COVID-19. Clones were sequenced by immunoSEQ multiplex PCR, and TCRdb holds only the in-frame ones, with some missing. The sample records around 190,000 clones, approximately 88% being singletons. Sequencing used PBMCs or T cells enriched from blood (not recorded which). The receptor set was obtained from a woman aged 30 to 39 who had recovered from COVID-19.

This clone was recorded only once. The chain employs TRBV4-1 and TRBJ1-2; D gene unclear. Germline CDR1 and CDR2: MGHRA and YSYEKL. The CDR3 spans 12 residues. Trimming shortened V by 5 bases and J by 4 bases, and 8 bases separated the two germline ends. The chain's CDR3 is CASSKGSYGYTF. As DNA, the CDR3 is TGCGCCAGCAGCAAAGGGAGCTATGGCTACACCTTC.

This chain connects TRBV27 to TRBJ1-4; a possible D gene is TRBD1 (5 bases). The germline V and J ends were trimmed by 4 bases and 7 bases, with 10 bases remaining between them. Germline V gives CDR1 MNHEY, CDR2 SMNVEV (reference sequence). There are 13 residues in the CDR3. In nucleotides, the CDR3 is TGTGCCAGCAGTTACCAGGGCGGTGAAAAACTGTTTTTT. It encodes CASSYQGGEKLFF.

This sequence joins TRBV29-1 and TRBJ2-1, with 10 positions matching TRBD2. Germline CDR1 is SQVTM and CDR2 is ANQGSEA. The CDR3 is made up of 16 amino acids. The trim removed 1 base at V and 5 bases at J, leaving 8 bases unmatched. The CDR3 DNA reads TGCAGCGTTGAAGCCGGACTAGCGGAGTGGGACAATGAGCAGTTCTTC. Encoded protein: CSVEAGLAEWDNEQFF.

The chain combines TRBV7-2 with TRBJ2-1; 14 nucleotides agree with TRBD2. CDR1 and CDR2 (germline): SGHTA, FQGNSA. CDR3 length equals 16 residues. V dropped 2 bases and J dropped 7; count of bases not matched to a gene: 4. CDR3 protein: CASSLRGTSGRNEQFF. DNA of the CDR3: TGTGCCAGCAGCTTAAGAGGGACTAGCGGGAGAAATGAGCAGTTCTTC.

The chain uses TRBV10-3 and TRBJ2-7; the D gene is possibly TRBD2 (5 bases). The CDR3 totals 12 residues. The V gene's germline CDR1 is ENHRY and CDR2 SYGVKD. V lost 3 bases, J lost 6 bases, and 9 bases lay in between. DNA for the CDR3: TGTGCCATCAGTGAAGGACTCTCCGAGCAGTACGTC. Residues: CAISEGLSEQYV.

Concerning this clone itself: A much larger clonotype is one base distant, so this may be a read error. The rearrangement joins TRBV24-1 to TRBJ2-2; 7 nucleotides line up with TRBD1. This CDR3 is built from 17 residues. V trimming: 5 bases; J trimming: 4 bases; junction bases outside the gene matches: 12. Germline V CDR1 and CDR2: KGHDR, SFDVKD. The CDR3 region is CATSALAGTASTGELFF. Here the CDR3 DNA reads TGTGCCACCAGTGCCCTGGCCGGGACAGCGAGCACCGGGGAGCTGTTTTTT.

The chain has TRBV29-1 and TRBJ2-4, with D unclear. The CDR3 extends over 14 amino acids. Germline V gene lookup returns CDR1 SQVTM and CDR2 ANQGSEA. Trimming stripped 0 bases from V and 4 bases from J, with 10 bases between. The CDR3 region is CSVEDQSQKNIQYF. Here the CDR3 DNA reads TGCAGCGTTGAAGATCAGTCCCAGAAAAACATTCAGTACTTC.

This clone was recorded a few times. V usage is TRBV11-3 and J usage is TRBJ2-1; TRBD2 matches at 7 bases. The junction had 7 bases not matched to a gene; V was cut back by 6 bases and J by 8 bases. The germline V gene encodes CDR1 SGHNT and CDR2 YENEEA. This CDR3 has 13 amino acids. The CDR3 nucleotides are TGTGCCAGCAGTAGCGGGTCCGCGTATGAGCAGTTCTTC. Amino acid sequence: CASSSGSAYEQFF.

In this sample, this clone turned up once. In DNA, the CDR3 is TGTGCCACCAGTGGGAATCGGCCAAGGCGGGACACTGAAGCTTTCTTT. Its translation: CATSGNRPRRDTEAFF. The chain is built from TRBV24-1 and TRBJ1-1; D is undetermined. This CDR3 region has 16 residues. V was cut by 5 bases and J by 3 bases, with 18 bases left in between. Germline V gene data show CDR1 as KGHDR and CDR2 as SFDVKD.

This chain connects TRBV18 to TRBJ1-1, with D uncertain. The germline V gene has CDR1 KGHSH and CDR2 LQKENI. V lost 6 bases and J 5 bases, leaving 13 bases between the germline ends. This CDR3 spans 13 amino acids. CDR3 in amino acids: CASSGLGGTEAFF. The CDR3 nucleotides are TGTGCCAGCTCTGGACTTGGAGGGACTGAAGCTTTCTTT.